Presented here are 13 T cell receptor beta chains from one specimen sequenced in a study of identical twins (dated by TCRdb to about 2016). Libraries were built with 5' RACE. Sequencing was performed on an Illumina HiSeq 2000. Starting from the raw public reads, TCRdb applied fastp trimming at Q25, assembled clones with MiXCR and retained in-frame beta chains. Merged by CDR3 protein, the rows form single entries marked with the most common genes and DNA. This sample lists about 890,000 distinct CDR3 sequences; approximately 13% were detected once. Together, the top ten hold 1.5% to 2% of the sample. This same sample was also taken into another study, of yellow fever vaccine responses in identical twins.

The sample consisted of PBMCs. All receptors derive from a woman between 18 and 30 years old in good health.

This clonotype was detected only a few times. This chain links TRBV11-2 with TRBJ2-1, with 9 bases aligning to TRBD2. CDR1 and CDR2 (germline): SGHAT, FQNNGV. There are 18 residues in the CDR3. Losses at the gene ends were 6 bases for V and 2 bases for J; bases not matched to a gene: 14. CDR3 region: CASRAPPTGGRAYNEQFF. The CDR3, as DNA: TGTGCCAGCAGGGCCCCCCCCACGGGCGGGAGGGCCTACAATGAGCAGTTCTTC.

For this clonotype: A read error may explain this, as a much larger clone is one base away. The chain couples TRBV11-3 to TRBJ2-5; 8 positions match TRBD2. V shed 6 bases, J shed 3 bases, and the junction held 6 bases outside the gene matches. Looked up from germline, CDR1 is SGHNT and CDR2 is YENEEA. The CDR3 length is 14 residues. This CDR3 reads CASRLYSGEETQYF. CDR3 DNA sequence: TGTGCCAGCAGGTTATATAGCGGGGAAGAGACCCAGTACTTC.

V and J are TRBV28 and TRBJ2-1; D is uncertain. CDR3 size: 15 residues. CDR1 is MDHEN, CDR2 SYDVKM, per germline. Trimming removed 5 bases at V and 4 bases at J, with 15 bases between. Here the CDR3 reads CASSPFGREYNEQFF. DNA of the CDR3: TGTGCCAGCAGTCCCTTCGGACGAGAGTACAATGAGCAGTTCTTC.

This clonotype was recorded many times. The chain carries TRBV29-1 and TRBJ2-1; D might be TRBD1 or TRBD2, each matching 5 bases. Trimming removed 4 bases at V and 6 bases at J, with 10 bases between. The germline V gene encodes CDR1 SQVTM and CDR2 ANQGSEA. The CDR3 sequence is 12 residues long. CDR3: CSVVAGTNEQFF. The CDR3, as DNA: TGCAGCGTTGTTGCAGGGACCAATGAGCAGTTCTTC.

This clonotype was counted between two and nine times. The gene calls are TRBV20-1 and TRBJ2-3; a weak D match, TRBD1 (6 bases). Germline CDR1 reads DFQATT; CDR2 reads SNEGSKA (reference sequence). Trimming stripped 6 bases from V and 7 bases from J, with 17 bases between. This CDR3 has 13 residues. The CDR3 coding sequence is TGCAGTGCACCCGTCAGGGGTAAATATACGCAGTATTTT. This gives the protein CSAPVRGKYTQYF.

This sequence joins TRBV6-1 and TRBJ1-1; D gene uncertain. The CDR3 has 13 amino acids. CDR1 is MNHNS, CDR2 SASEGT, per germline. V shed 6 bases and J shed 6 bases, with 14 bases lying between them. The CDR3 is CASSKGGLAEAFF. In DNA, the CDR3 is TGTGCCAGCAGCAAGGGAGGGTTGGCTGAAGCTTTCTTT.

The CDR3 DNA reads as TGTGCCAGCAGGCCGGACAAGGACACCGGGGAGCTGTTTTTT. This gives the protein CASRPDKDTGELFF. The J gene is TRBJ2-2, the V gene TRBV25-1; the D gene is possibly TRBD1 (5 bases). V lost 6 bases and J lost 3, with 11 bases in between. Germline loops: CDR1 MGHDK, CDR2 SYGVNS. The length of the CDR3 is 14 residues.

This clonotype has only a few counts. The J gene is TRBJ2-2, the V gene TRBV28; no clear D. The CDR3 contains 15 residues. V gave up 2 bases and J gave up 5 bases, with 12 bases separating them. CDR1 and CDR2 (germline): MDHEN, SYDVKM. CDR3 amino acids: CASSLGSWGTGELFF. The CDR3 DNA reads as TGTGCCAGCAGTTTAGGGTCCTGGGGAACCGGGGAGCTGTTTTTT.

A few counts support this clonotype. Written as DNA, the CDR3 is TGTGCCACCAGCGCCCATTGGGGGAGGGTCAGCTCCTACGAGCAGTACTTC. Its protein product is CATSAHWGRVSSYEQYF. V and J are TRBV15 and TRBJ2-7; 7 bases line up with TRBD2. The ends lost 5 bases at V and 0 bases at J; junction bases unmatched: 13. This CDR3 has 17 amino acids. In germline, CDR1 is LNHNV, CDR2 YYDKDF (reference sequence).

The sample holds many counts of this clonotype. The J gene is TRBJ2-7, the V gene TRBV5-1; 7 bases are a match to TRBD1. With 4 bases clipped from V and 2 bases from J, the junction kept 12 bases outside the gene matches. Germline V lookup: CDR1 SGHRS, CDR2 YFSETQ. The CDR3 is 16 amino acids. For the CDR3, the DNA is TGCGCCAGCAGCCTCTCAACCGGGACAGAAACCTACGAGCAGTACTTC. Its protein product is CASSLSTGTETYEQYF. Using reference TRBV5-1 and TRBJ2-7 for the parts outside the CDR3, the full variable domain is KAGVTQTPRYLIKTRGQQVTLSCSPISGHRSVSWYQQTPGQGLQFLFEYFSETQRNKGNFPGRFSGRQFSNSRSEMNVSTLELGDSALYLCASSLSTGTETYEQYFGPGTRLTVT.

In this sample, this clonotype turned up a few times. The rearrangement uses TRBV7-9 and TRBJ2-7; D might be TRBD2 (5 bases). Germline CDR1 is SEHNR and CDR2 is FQNEAQ (reference sequence). CDR3 size: 13 residues. Deletions cut 6 bases from V and 7 bases from J, with 16 bases between. As DNA, the CDR3 is TGTGCCAGCAGTTCCGGGCCCACTAGGGAGCAGTACTTC. It translates to CASSSGPTREQYF.

The chain has TRBV28 and TRBJ2-3; D is perhaps TRBD2 (5 bases). The CDR3 is 14 amino acids. V was clipped by 3 bases and J by 6 bases, with 13 bases between them. Germline CDR1 reads MDHEN; CDR2 reads SYDVKM. CDR3 DNA sequence: TGTGCCAGCAGTTTCCGACTATACGGCGATACGCAGTATTTT. This translates into CASSFRLYGDTQYF.

Many counts were recorded for this clonotype. V gene TRBV11-2 combines with J gene TRBJ2-3, with a weak D call TRBD2 (6 bases). The germline gives CDR1 SGHAT, CDR2 FQNNGV. This CDR3 comprises 15 residues. The germline V and J ends were trimmed by 6 bases and 0 bases, with 13 bases remaining between them. The CDR3 DNA reads as TGTGCCAGCAGTTCGACTAGTTCCAGCACAGATACGCAGTATTTT. Amino acids: CASSSTSSSTDTQYF.